This TCR beta chain was recorded in a study of regulatory T cells in long-lasting Graves disease. Study findings and constraints: Persistent disease preferred TRBV28, TRBJ1-2 and TRBJ2-5. The work looked only at peripheral blood and did not look at thyroid tissue.

This clonotype was observed a handful of times. No antigen is known for it. Time point meaning: persistent/refractory GD, antithyroid drugs over 5 years with positive TRAb. Scientists built the TCR library using RNA that was extracted from PBMCs. Assembly of TCR beta libraries relied on iRepertoire HTBI primers together with Arm-PCR of CDR3 regions. TCRdb recomputed calls from the multiplex PCR reads with MiXCR, one row per CDR3 protein. The table records hundreds of thousands of distinct CDR3 sequences, around a fifth of them present only once. V gave up 4 bases and J gave up 3 bases; unmatched junction bases: 4. The CDR3 contains 14 residues. Germline CDR1 reads PRHDT; CDR2 reads FYEKMQ (reference sequence).

The source material was peripheral blood mononuclear cells (PBMCs), sampled when the disease was refractory, from a patient treated with antithyroid drugs. The genes are TRBV13 and TRBJ2-7, with 9 bases that match TRBD2. This TCR derives from a female donor with Graves disease. The DNA of the CDR3 is TGTGCCAGCAGCTCGGGACTAGCCCGCTACGAGCAGTACTTC. Translation: CASSSGLARYEQYF.